In this sample, the clone carrying this TCR beta chain turned up a few times. These data originate in a study of control samples from healthy donors and cancer patients. The V and J ends lost 2 bases and 8 bases, in that order; junction bases with no gene match: 5. Germline V gene sequence: CDR1 SNHLY, CDR2 FYNNEI. CDR3 length: 15 amino acids. Some clones are missing from TCRdb's copy, which holds only in-frame ones; the method was immunoSEQ multiplex PCR. The table has roughly 130,000 clones, about 93% seen once. This clonotype was obtained from a man aged 18 to 30 in good health. Sequenced: blood. The rearrangement joins TRBV2 to TRBJ2-1, with TRBD2 matching 11 bases. CDR3 nucleotides: TGTGCCAGCAGTGAACTAGTACTAGCGGGGGATGAGCAGTTCTTC. This gives the protein CASSELVLAGDEQFF.